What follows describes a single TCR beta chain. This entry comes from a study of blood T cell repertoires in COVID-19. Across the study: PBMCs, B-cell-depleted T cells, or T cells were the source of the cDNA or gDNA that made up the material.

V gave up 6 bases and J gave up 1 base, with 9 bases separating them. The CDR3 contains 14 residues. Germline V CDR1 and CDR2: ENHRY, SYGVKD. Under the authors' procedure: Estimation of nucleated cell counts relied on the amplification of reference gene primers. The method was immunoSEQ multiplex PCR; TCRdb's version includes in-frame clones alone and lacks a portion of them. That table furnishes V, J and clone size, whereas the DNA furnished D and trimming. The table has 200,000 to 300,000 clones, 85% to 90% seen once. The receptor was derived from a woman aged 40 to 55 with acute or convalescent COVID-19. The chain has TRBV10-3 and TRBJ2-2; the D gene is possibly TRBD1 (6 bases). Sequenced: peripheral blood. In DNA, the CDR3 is TGTGCCATCAGGAGGACAGAGAACACCGGGGAGCTGTTTTTT. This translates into CAIRRTENTGELFF.